The present TCR beta chain was sequenced within a study of cytomegalovirus exposure and HLA in healthy donors (dated by TCRdb to the late 2010s). Regarding the study in general: In an earlier analysis of about 560 of the donors, about 270 Gb of sequence data and 120 million or so unique TCR beta sequences from about 190 million T cells were reported. An early release that covered about 600 HLA-typed donors contained around 330 gigabases of sequencing data and about 93 million unique TCR sequences. Of the 398 genotyped donors, 65% to 90% fell in the genetic ancestry cluster associated with self-reported Caucasian donors. The aim of the study was to test whether cataloging public T cell receptors could identify signatures of past pathogen exposure. The study profiled the T cell repertoires of 500 to 800 subjects by immunosequencing and related them to cytomegalovirus serostatus. Besides the first cohort of 500 to 700 subjects, a separate validation cohort made up of 120 different subjects was used. To predict cytomegalovirus infection status, the study brought together high-throughput TCR immunosequencing, statistical association of individual TCRs with disease status, and machine learning. In a later analysis, previously published TCR beta repertoires from more than 500 donors were re-analyzed and high-resolution HLA genotyping was added so that TCR occurrence patterns could be studied. The later analysis used no new phenotypic data to find candidate immune exposures, relying instead on TCR beta sequences and their occurrence across donors. An earlier analysis of more than 450 of the donors used high-throughput TCR beta sequencing to judge whether each TCR beta V gene segment behaved as functional or pseudogenic. Donor age, sex, ethnicity and CMV serostatus were compiled together with the repertoire data. A later genetic analysis used genome-wide SNP genotypes for 398 of the 666 donors, treating that subset as a discovery cohort. Every repertoire in the discovery cohort had been generated on one and the same sequencing platform. Class I and class II HLA loci were covered by the typing at four-digit resolution. The number of typed donors differed by locus: roughly 620-630 for A, B, C, DRB1 and DQB1; some 500 for DQA1; approximately 600 for DPA1; and roughly 490 for DPB1. Roughly 5 DR-DQ haplotypes were handled as single units for association and clustering because linkage in the cohort was strong. On average, roughly 250,000 unique TCR beta nucleotide sequences were sequenced per donor among a few hundred genotyped donors of the cohort, with roughly a sixth of those sequences being non-productive.

The cohort was made up of under 800 healthy bone marrow donors. All cohort members were sampled while nominally healthy, although unrecorded immune exposures were likely present. The donor was CMV seronegative and was included in the group of hundreds of seronegative cohort members. A peripheral blood sample was collected from each donor, and TCR beta sequencing was performed on peripheral blood mononuclear cells. Genomic DNA extraction from the blood cell samples was performed with the Qiagen DNeasy Blood Extraction Kit. Results and caveats for the whole study, not just this receptor: V-gene and J-gene trimming of TCR beta chains was associated with a missense DCLRE1C variant in a later genetic analysis, and the association was replicated in an independent cohort. A further reported finding was that TCR beta sequences accurately predicted the HLA-A and HLA-B alleles for most subjects in the first cohort. CMV serostatus was the only immune exposure information available for the cohort. In an earlier analysis of some 540 of the donors, most TCR beta V segments appeared in productive rearrangements about 87% or about 30% of the time, broadly matching IMGT annotations. Linkage disequilibrium might explain the correlated functional status among segregating V segments, but an unknown experimental factor could not be excluded. Only TCR beta chains were sequenced in this cohort, and the absence of alpha or paired-chain data limited detectable features. The classifier was reported to diagnose cytomegalovirus status with high specificity and sensitivity in both the original and validation cohorts. It was suggested by the authors that the approach could potentially be generalized to other disease states and immunological phenotypes. The study gave a list of about 150 TCR beta chains associated with cytomegalovirus. A later genetic analysis reported fewer N-insertions in productive TCRs among donors in an Asian-associated ancestry cluster than the roughly 620-donor mean. Because counts were too low, under 20 rarely observed V segments, including chromosome 9 orphons, were left out of the earlier analysis of approximately 500 of the donors. Several of the top co-occurrence clusters appeared to be linked to parvovirus B19, influenza, CMV and Epstein-Barr virus, according to a later analysis. In a later analysis, more than 15,000 TCR beta sequences were associated with specific HLA alleles at a false discovery rate of 0.05. In a later analysis, TCR association rates were found to vary across HLA loci, with the most associated TCRs seen for DRB1 alleles and the fewest for HLA-C alleles. Most TCR sequences were seen in very few donors, while some public TCRs were found in many individuals. A cluster of highly shared sequence variants was judged likely to represent a technical artifact of the sequencing pipeline. Roughly uniform sequencing depth across donors was assumed in presence/absence analyses, although this assumption may not hold. According to a later analysis, most CMV-associated TCR beta chains appeared to be HLA-restricted, and the HLA associations seemed to be driven largely by CMV exposure. A later analysis found that HLA-associated TCR beta chains were more clonally expanded and had lower generation probabilities than equally common non-associated chains. When HLA alleles, especially DR and DQ, strongly co-occurred, attributing TCR associations to individual alleles was difficult. In vitro tests confirmed that a few of the cytomegalovirus-associated TCR beta chains recognize cytomegalovirus antigens. Because some donors lacked HLA typing at each locus, the association tests relied only on the typed subset.

To note about this clone: This receptor's antigen is unknown. No much larger clone exists at a distance of one base, and base qualities are not known.

The library was produced with the immunoSEQ multiplex PCR assay. For the multiplex PCR, a mixture combining 60 forward primers for TCR Vbeta segments and 13 reverse primers for TCR Jbeta segments was used. The CDR3 region of rearranged TCR beta genes was amplified from genomic DNA with a multiplex PCR assay. The amplified TCR beta libraries were sequenced on the Illumina HiSeq System as 87-base-pair reads. The original pipeline was this. A later analysis tallied 75 million to 85 million unique TCR beta chains across the 640 or so repertoires, and approximately 12 million of those chains were shared by two or more donors. To remove PCR and sequencing errors, raw reads were error-corrected and collapsed into unique sequences using a nearest-neighbor algorithm that merged closely related sequences. V, D and J gene segments were assigned by aligning CDR3 sequences to IMGT reference sequences. For a sequence to be retained, a match of at least six nucleotides was required to both a V gene segment and a J gene segment. Rearrangements were classified as productive when the CDR3 lacked stop codons and remained in frame with V and J, and all other rearrangements were classified as non-productive. CDR3 was defined by IMGT convention, running from the second conserved V-encoded cysteine to the conserved J-encoded phenylalanine. In an earlier analysis of some 550 of the donors, sequences lacking an unambiguous match to a single V gene segment were excluded. An earlier analysis of fewer than 650 of the donors classified V segments as functional when productive rearrangements were above 56.7% and as segregating when the standard deviation between donors was above 5%. To diagnose cytomegalovirus status from the catalog of TCR beta chain sequences, a statistical classification framework was built. V and J gene assignment, in a later analysis, came from comparing TCR nucleotide sequences with IMGT/GENE-DB human TR gene sequences. The TCRdist pipeline was used in a later analysis to assign CDR3 sequences and most-parsimonious VDJ recombination scenarios. In a later analysis, each TCR beta chain was defined by its CDR3 amino acid sequence together with its V-gene family, and reads lacking a unique V-gene family were excluded. A later analysis removed 592 highly shared, low-generation-probability nucleotide sequences to deal with suspected cross-contamination and a sequencing artifact. For each public chain, a later analysis derived a clonal expansion index from normalized ranks of inferred template counts within each repertoire. A later analysis computed generation probabilities with a VDJ recombination model fitted to out-of-frame rearrangements, and checked the results against IGoR. In a later analysis, hypergeometric tests were used to score TCR-TCR, TCR-HLA and TCR-CMV co-occurrence, with a repertoire-size bias correction applied to TCR pairs. In a later analysis, false discovery rates were estimated by permuting HLA or CMV assignments 20 times. In a later analysis, co-occurring TCRs were grouped with DBSCAN, and TCRdist sequence similarity was added when clustering was performed within HLA-allele-positive subsets. Co-occurrence clustering excluded repertoires with fewer than 30,000 or more than 120,000 public chains, plus five with anomalous nucleotide sharing. Held by TCRdb, this immuneACCESS table contains in-frame sequences only and omits some clones. Under half of the omission traces to an unresolved V gene where checked; the cause of the rest is unknown. The DNA was the basis for D and trimming; V, J and clone size are from that table. The sample data list roughly 170,000 clones, and 84% of these were observed just once. The biggest ten clones account for about 1% of the sample.

The receptor was isolated from a man aged 25-45 years in good health and CMV-seronegative. Sequencing was done on a sample of PBMCs.

CDR3 reads: CASSFGTTGGEQYF. The DNA sequence follows: TGTGCCAGCAGCTTTGGGACAACGGGGGGGGAGCAGTACTTC. The chain joins TRBV7-9 to TRBJ2-7; a stretch of 8 junction bases matches TRBD2. V has 3 bases trimmed and J has 7 bases trimmed; junction bases matching no gene number 8. The cysteine opens and the phenylalanine closes a CDR3 of 14 amino acids. Just the 42-base CDR3 DNA is kept, in frame starting at base 1. Via the germline V gene (reference sequence), CDR1 is SEHNR and CDR2 FQNEAQ.